The entry that follows covers one T cell receptor (beta chain) sequence. Original handling: Scientists estimated how many nucleated cells there were by amplifying reference gene primers. Produced via immunoSEQ multiplex PCR; TCRdb's table is partial and in-frame only. The V and J calls and the clone size are those of that table, but D and trimming were determined from the DNA. This sample yields fewer than 85,000 clones, of which roughly nine tenths are seen a single time; 5% to 5.5% belongs to the top ten. The sample comes from a study of blood T cell repertoires in COVID-19. Across the whole study: Collection of acute and convalescent COVID-19 samples took place in the United States, Italy and Spain.

V lost 5 bases and J lost 4; bases outside the gene matches: 6. Looked up from germline, CDR1 is SGHNT and CDR2 is YYREEE (reference sequence). This CDR3 has 14 residues. The receptor was derived from a man aged 55 to 70 with acute or convalescent COVID-19. The V gene is TRBV5-4, the J gene TRBJ2-7, with 10 bases aligning to TRBD1. Sequencing used peripheral blood. The CDR3 DNA reads TGTGCCAGCAGAGCCGGGACAGGGGAGTACGAGCAGTACTTC. As protein: CASRAGTGEYEQYF.